The clone carrying this TCR beta chain was detected once. This specimen comes from a study of sequential checkpoint blockade in melanoma. Study context: Patients were randomized 1:1 to nivolumab-then-ipilimumab or ipilimumab-then-nivolumab first-line.

Sequenced by immunoSEQ multiplex PCR; TCRdb stores in-frame clones only, minus some. Of 15,000 to 20,000 clones listed, under 85% are singletons. As for treatment: randomized to nivolumab then ipilimumab (arm A) or the reverse (arm B). Trimming cost V 4 bases and J 6 bases; bases outside gene matches: 3. The CDR3 loop spans 15 amino acids. CDR1 is SGHVS, CDR2 FNYEAQ, per germline. V and J are TRBV7-6 and TRBJ2-1; 13 bases fit TRBD2. The receptor comes from a human donor with melanoma. This specimen consisted of CD8+ T cells sorted from blood (inferred from file names), obtained from a patient given nivolumab and ipilimumab in sequence. CDR3 amino acids: CASSSLAGGSNEQFF. CDR3 nucleotides: TGTGCCAGCAGCTCACTAGCGGGAGGGAGCAATGAGCAGTTCTTC.